This T cell receptor beta chain originates from a study of cytomegalovirus exposure and HLA in healthy donors. Study-wide results and limits: Previously analyzed data showed that most TCR beta V segments were productive at a frequency of about 87% or about 30%. Across all donors, roughly uniform sequencing depth was an assumption of the presence/absence analyses.

Regarding this clone: Its target is unknown.

This CDR3 comprises 17 residues. Unmatched junction bases numbered 8, after V lost 2 bases and J lost 5 bases. Germline values: CDR1 MDHEN, CDR2 SYDVKM. 13 Jbeta primers and 60 Vbeta primers were used for the PCR. Original processing methods: Unique TCR beta chains totaled around 86 million in a later count, with around 10 million of them shared. TCRdb keeps only in-frame clones here, not all; method: immunoSEQ multiplex PCR. D and trimming come from the DNA, and the V and J calls and clone size come from that table. The repertoire holds 250,000 to 350,000 clones, 86% seen once, with 3.5% to 4% in the top ten.

This TCR was recovered from a man aged 35-49 years in good health and CMV-seropositive. V gene TRBV28 combines with J gene TRBJ2-2, with 10 bases fitting TRBD2. Sequencing input: PBMCs. CDR3 DNA sequence: TGTGCCAGCAGTTTAAGGACTAGCGGAAAGGGGACCGGGGAGCTGTTTTTT. It encodes CASSLRTSGKGTGELFF. Variable domain in full (rest from reference TRBV28 and TRBJ2-2): DVKVTQSSRYLVKRTGEKVFLECVQDMDHENMFWYRQDPGLGLRLIYFSYDVKMKEKGDIPEGYSVSREKKERFSLILESASTNQTSMYLCASSLRTSGKGTGELFFGEGSRLTVL.